The 29 T cell receptor beta chains reported below all come from one sample, sequenced in a study of shared clonotypes between healthy human individuals. Sequencing was performed with immunoSEQ multiplex PCR; in TCRdb, only in-frame clones are kept and a portion is missing. The data hold 1,400,000 or so clones, with 98% to 99% observed a single time. Sequencing input: naive CD4+ T cells sorted from blood. Subset of the sample: CD45RA+ positively selected. These receptors all stem from a man aged 30 to 39 in good health.

This rearrangement joins TRBV7-2 to TRBJ1-5; D unclear. Per germline, CDR1 SGHTA and CDR2 FQGNSA. Trimming took 1 base from V and 0 from J, leaving 4 bases between them. The CDR3 length is 14 residues. The CDR3 reads CASSLGDSNQPQHF. CDR3 in DNA: TGTGCCAGCAGCTTAGGAGATAGCAATCAGCCCCAGCATTTT.

This chain uses TRBV5-8 with TRBJ1-1, with TRBD1 identical over 9 bases. The CDR3 loop spans 16 amino acids. CDR1 and CDR2 from the germline V gene are SGHTS and YDEGEE. V shed 3 bases, J shed 4 bases, and the junction held 10 bases outside the gene matches. The CDR3, as DNA: TGTGCCAGCAGCTGGGACAGGGCGGTGTTGGTCACTGAAGCTTTCTTT. It yields the protein CASSWDRAVLVTEAFF.

V is TRBV18 and J is TRBJ2-3; D not certain. CDR3 size: 15 residues. Germline assignment: CDR1 KGHSH and CDR2 LQKENI. V dropped 1 base and J dropped 5 bases, with 13 bases sitting between them. CDR3 sequence reads: CASSPRGTREDTQYF. CDR3 in DNA: TGTGCCAGCTCACCACGGGGAACGCGAGAAGATACGCAGTATTTT.

The V gene is TRBV11-3, the J gene TRBJ2-5; TRBD2 might be the D (6 bases). Germline CDR1 SGHNT, CDR2 YENEEA. V gave up 5 bases and J gave up 5 bases, with 21 bases separating them. This CDR3 is 16 amino acids long. CDR3 in amino acids: CASSPGAGTSSETQYF. CDR3 nucleotides: TGTGCCAGCAGCCCGGGAGCAGGGACCAGCTCGGAGACCCAGTACTTC.

This clone has only one observation. The CDR3 region has the DNA TGCGCCAGCAGCCCGCGCCCCCGGGACGGATTGAACACTGAAGCTTTCTTT. It specifies CASSPRPRDGLNTEAFF. The genes are TRBV5-1 and TRBJ1-1, with a possible D match to TRBD1 (5 bases). The germline gives CDR1 SGHRS, CDR2 YFSETQ. V lost 4 bases to trimming and J lost 0 bases, with 19 bases between them. The CDR3 has 17 amino acids.

The chain recombines TRBV11-2 with TRBJ2-1; D uncertain. This CDR3 region has 15 residues. The V and J ends lost 4 bases and 6 bases respectively, with 16 bases between them. The germline V gene has CDR1 SGHAT and CDR2 FQNNGV. The CDR3 loop is CASSSPRLGTNEQFF. Written as DNA, the CDR3 is TGTGCCAGCAGCTCCCCTCGATTAGGAACCAATGAGCAGTTCTTC.

The chain carries TRBV29-1 and TRBJ2-7; unclear D gene. Trimming left V 4 bases short and J 0 bases short, with 10 bases between. CDR1 SQVTM and CDR2 ANQGSEA come from the germline V gene. The length of the CDR3 is 13 residues. CDR3 sequence (DNA): TGCAGCGTTGCCGGGCTTAGCTCCTACGAGCAGTACTTC. Residues: CSVAGLSSYEQYF.

V is TRBV1 and J is TRBJ2-5. TRBV1 is termed a pseudogene. The CDR3 length is 12 residues. CDR3 sequence: CTSSPEQETQYF. CDR3 DNA: TGCACCAGCAGCCCCGAACAAGAGACCCAGTACTTC.

DNA for the CDR3: TGTGCCAGCAGCTTAGCGCTCCTAGCGGGAGTTGATACGCAGTATTTT. Translating it yields CASSLALLAGVDTQYF. V is TRBV7-9 and J is TRBJ2-3, with 10 bases identical to TRBD2. Per germline, CDR1 SEHNR and CDR2 FQNEAQ (reference sequence). With V trimmed by 0 bases and J by 6 bases, 6 bases remained unmatched. This CDR3 has 16 amino acids.

J is TRBJ1-1 and V is TRBV10-2; D call uncertain. V lost 7 bases and J lost 3, with 15 bases in between. The length of the CDR3 is 14 residues. Looked up from germline, CDR1 is WSHSY and CDR2 is SAAADI. The CDR3 coding sequence is TGCGCCAGCACAACTAATTCGAGGGACACTGAAGCTTTCTTT. This sequence encodes CASTTNSRDTEAFF.

This sequence joins TRBV5-1 and TRBJ2-3, with 9 bases lining up with TRBD2. Germline CDR1 SGHRS, CDR2 YFSETQ. The CDR3 sequence is 16 residues long. Germline trimming cut 4 bases from V and 2 bases from J; bases unmatched to any gene: 8. In DNA, the CDR3 is TGCGCCAGCAGCCTTTTTAGCGGGGGCCTCACAGATACGCAGTATTTT. Protein sequence: CASSLFSGGLTDTQYF.

A word on this clone: Other nucleotide sequences in the sample specify the same CDR3. The chain links TRBV6-5 to TRBJ2-5, with D perhaps being TRBD1 or TRBD2 (5 bases each). Deletions cut 3 bases from V and 2 bases from J, with 7 bases between. Germline V lookup: CDR1 MNHEY, CDR2 SVGAGI. The length of the CDR3 is 13 residues. The CDR3 DNA is TGTGCCAGCAGTTATGGGGGTCAAGAGACCCAGTACTTC. Residues: CASSYGGQETQYF.

The V gene is TRBV5-4, the J gene TRBJ2-1; no definite D call. Trimming removed 2 bases at V and 6 bases at J, with 9 bases between. Per germline, CDR1 SGHNT and CDR2 YYREEE (reference sequence). The CDR3 has 13 residues. Written as DNA, the CDR3 is TGTGCCAGCAGCTTTGACGCGCGCAATGAGCAGTTCTTC. It specifies CASSFDARNEQFF. Based on the CDR3 plus reference TRBV5-4 and TRBJ2-1, the full variable domain is ETGVTQSPTHLIKTRGQQVTLRCSSQSGHNTVSWYQQALGQGPQFIFQYYREEENGRGNFPPRFSGLQFPNYSSELNVNALELDDSALYLCASSFDARNEQFFGPGTRLTVL.

The chain combines TRBV14 with TRBJ2-1; weak D call: TRBD2 (6 bases). With 0 bases removed from V and 0 bases from J, the gap between germline ends came to 21 bases. Germline CDR1 and CDR2: SGHDN and FVKESK. This CDR3 spans 20 amino acids. The CDR3 region is CASSQERGLGRETSYNEQFF. CDR3 in DNA: TGTGCCAGCAGCCAAGAGCGGGGCCTGGGACGCGAGACCTCCTACAATGAGCAGTTCTTC.

The chain has TRBV28 and TRBJ1-5, with D possibly matching TRBD1 (5 bases). V was trimmed by 3 bases and J by 4 bases, leaving 13 bases between them. Germline V gene data show CDR1 as MDHEN and CDR2 as SYDVKM. The CDR3 has 15 residues. Written as DNA, the CDR3 is TGTGCCAGCAGTTTCCGACAGATGGGGAATCAGCCCCAGCATTTT. Translating it yields CASSFRQMGNQPQHF.

J is TRBJ2-2 and V is TRBV5-5; unclear D gene. In germline, CDR1 is SGHKS, CDR2 YYEKEE (reference sequence). This CDR3 region has 15 residues. Trimming removed 0 bases at V and 7 bases at J, with 13 bases between. The CDR3 sequence: CASSLVWATDGELFF. CDR3 nucleotides: TGTGCCAGCAGCTTGGTTTGGGCAACGGACGGGGAGCTGTTTTTT.

This chain connects TRBV25-1 to TRBJ1-4, with D perhaps TRBD1 (5 bases). This CDR3 is 12 amino acids long. Germline values: CDR1 MGHDK, CDR2 SYGVNS. CDR3: CASQWRGEKLFF. CDR3 nucleotides: TGTGCAAGCCAATGGAGGGGAGAAAAACTGTTTTTT.

The count of this clone is one. V and J are TRBV28 and TRBJ2-7; D might be TRBD2 (5 bases). V was pared by 2 bases and J by 5 bases, with 7 bases between. The germline gives CDR1 MDHEN, CDR2 SYDVKM. The CDR3 runs 12 residues. The CDR3: CASSLAGHEQYF. The CDR3 DNA reads as TGTGCCAGCAGTTTAGCGGGCCACGAGCAGTACTTC.

This chain joins TRBV10-3 and TRBJ1-1; D is unresolved. The germline CDR1 and CDR2 sequences are ENHRY and SYGVKD. This CDR3 contains 15 residues. Trimming removed 4 bases from V and 0 bases from J, with 12 bases in between. CDR3 amino acids: CAISGGQTMNTEAFF. DNA for the CDR3: TGTGCCATCAGTGGTGGGCAAACCATGAACACTGAAGCTTTCTTT.

This rearrangement joins TRBV9 to TRBJ2-3; D is unclear. This CDR3 has 14 residues. Between the trimmed V and J ends, which lost 4 bases and 6 bases, there was a span of 15 bases. Looked up from germline, CDR1 is SGDLS and CDR2 is YYNGEE. CDR3 in amino acids: CASSPTSLMDTQYF. CDR3 DNA: TGTGCCAGCAGCCCCACGAGTCTTATGGATACGCAGTATTTT.

This clone was picked up one time. This chain connects TRBV5-1 to TRBJ2-1; D unclear. V lost 4 bases and J 0 bases, leaving 11 bases between the germline ends. CDR1 and CDR2 from the germline V gene are SGHRS and YFSETQ. There are 15 residues in the CDR3. The CDR3 DNA follows: TGCGCCAGCAGCACCCCCACGAGCTCCTACAATGAGCAGTTCTTC. It codes for CASSTPTSSYNEQFF.

The chain couples TRBV5-5 to TRBJ2-2, with TRBD2 identical over 7 bases. CDR3 size: 16 residues. V lost 1 base, J lost 3 bases, and 6 bases stayed unmatched. CDR1 is SGHKS, CDR2 YYEKEE, per germline (reference sequence). The CDR3 loop reads CASSLYLAEYTGELFF. The CDR3 DNA reads as TGTGCCAGCAGCTTGTATCTAGCGGAATACACCGGGGAGCTGTTTTTT.

The chain joins TRBV5-4 to TRBJ2-7; no clear D. V lost 4 bases to trimming and J lost 3 bases, with 8 bases between them. Germline assignment: CDR1 SGHNT and CDR2 YYREEE (reference sequence). This CDR3 region has 12 residues. The CDR3: CASSAGYYEQYF. For the CDR3, the DNA is TGTGCCAGCAGCGCAGGTTACTACGAGCAGTACTTC.

V gene TRBV10-1 combines with J gene TRBJ2-1, with D possibly being TRBD2 (5 bases). CDR1 is WNHNN and CDR2 is SYGVQD in the germline V gene (reference sequence). V lost 0 bases to trimming and J lost 4 bases, with 13 bases between them. The CDR3 length is 16 residues. In DNA, the CDR3 is TGCGCCAGCAGTGAGTCTCGCGGGCCCAGGTACAATGAGCAGTTCTTC. Translation: CASSESRGPRYNEQFF.

V usage is TRBV5-5 and J usage is TRBJ1-5; D remains unclear. V lost 2 bases, J lost 6 bases, and 9 bases lay in between. Germline CDR1 is SGHKS and CDR2 is YYEKEE (reference sequence). CDR3 length: 13 residues. CDR3 coding DNA: TGTGCCAGCAGCTTCGCTTTTGCTCAGCCCCAGCATTTT. Protein product: CASSFAFAQPQHF.

This chain connects TRBV7-2 to TRBJ2-3; D possibly corresponds to TRBD1 (5 bases). V was clipped by 1 base and J by 6 bases, with 17 bases between them. The CDR3 has 16 residues. Per germline, CDR1 SGHTA and CDR2 FQGNSA. The CDR3 protein is CASSLDGRPRADTQYF. The CDR3 DNA reads TGTGCCAGCAGCTTAGATGGCCGGCCCAGGGCCGATACGCAGTATTTT.

V and J are TRBV10-1 and TRBJ2-7; D is ambiguous. CDR3 length: 12 amino acids. Looked up from germline, CDR1 is WNHNN and CDR2 is SYGVQD (reference sequence). Trimming removed 8 bases from V and 6 bases from J, with 14 bases in between. CDR3 in DNA: TGCGCCAGCTCTAAGAACCTCCGCGAGCAGTACTTC. It yields the protein CASSKNLREQYF.

The chain links TRBV19 to TRBJ2-6; D possibly uses TRBD1 or TRBD2 (5 bases each). Germline CDR1 and CDR2: LNHDA and SQIVND (reference sequence). The CDR3 covers 15 residues. Between the trimmed V and J ends, which lost 4 bases and 0 bases, there was a span of 7 bases. CDR3 DNA sequence: TGTGCCAGTAGTAACGGGGCCTCTGGGGCCAACGTCCTGACTTTC. Translated, it gives CASSNGASGANVLTF.

V and J are TRBV9 and TRBJ2-1; 8 nucleotides match TRBD1. V trimming: 7 bases; J trimming: 3 bases; junction bases outside the gene matches: 0. The CDR3 loop spans 12 amino acids. The germline V gene has CDR1 SGDLS and CDR2 YYNGEE. The CDR3 nucleotides read TGTGCCAGCGGACAGGGCTACAATGAGCAGTTCTTC. This encodes CASGQGYNEQFF.